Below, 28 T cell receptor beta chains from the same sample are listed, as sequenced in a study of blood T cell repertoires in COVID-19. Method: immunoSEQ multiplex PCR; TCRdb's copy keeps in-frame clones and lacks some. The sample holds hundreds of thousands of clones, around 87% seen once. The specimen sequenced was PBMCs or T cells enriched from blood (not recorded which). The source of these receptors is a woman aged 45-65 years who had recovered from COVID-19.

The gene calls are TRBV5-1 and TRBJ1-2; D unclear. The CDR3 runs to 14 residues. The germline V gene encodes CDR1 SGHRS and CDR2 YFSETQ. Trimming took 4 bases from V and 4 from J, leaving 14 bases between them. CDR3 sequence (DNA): TGCGCCAGCAGCCCGCGGGGAGAGGGCTATGGCTACACCTTC. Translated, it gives CASSPRGEGYGYTF.

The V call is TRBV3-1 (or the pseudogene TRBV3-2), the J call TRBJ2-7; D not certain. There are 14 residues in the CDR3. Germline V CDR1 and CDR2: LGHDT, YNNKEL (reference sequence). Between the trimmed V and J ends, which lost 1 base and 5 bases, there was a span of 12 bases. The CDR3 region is CASSQVGNYHEQYF. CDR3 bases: TGTGCCAGCAGCCAAGTAGGCAACTATCACGAGCAGTACTTC.

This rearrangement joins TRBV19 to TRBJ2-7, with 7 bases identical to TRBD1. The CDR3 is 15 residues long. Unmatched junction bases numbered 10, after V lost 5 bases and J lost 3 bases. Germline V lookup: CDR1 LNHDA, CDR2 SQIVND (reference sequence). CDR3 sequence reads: CASSPPDRSDYEQYF. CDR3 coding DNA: TGTGCCAGTAGTCCTCCGGACAGGTCAGACTACGAGCAGTACTTC.

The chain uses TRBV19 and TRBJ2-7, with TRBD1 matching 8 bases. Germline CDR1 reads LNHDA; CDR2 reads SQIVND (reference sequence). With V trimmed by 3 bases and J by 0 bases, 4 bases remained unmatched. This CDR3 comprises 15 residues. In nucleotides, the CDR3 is TGTGCCAGTAGTATTGTGCAGGGGGCCTCCTACGAGCAGTACTTC. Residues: CASSIVQGASYEQYF.

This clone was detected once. The CDR3 nucleotides read TGCGCCAGCAGCCGTTCCGGGAAGGGGGCCGCCTACGAGCAGTACTTC. Protein product: CASSRSGKGAAYEQYF. The chain combines TRBV5-1 with TRBJ2-7; 7 bases map to TRBD1. CDR3 size: 16 residues. Trimming took 4 bases from V and 2 from J; bases not matched to a gene: 12. Germline-derived CDR1 and CDR2 are SGHRS and YFSETQ.

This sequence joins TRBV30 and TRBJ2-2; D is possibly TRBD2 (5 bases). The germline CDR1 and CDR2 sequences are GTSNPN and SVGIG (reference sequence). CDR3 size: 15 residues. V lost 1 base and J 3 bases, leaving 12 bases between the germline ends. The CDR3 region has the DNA TGTGCCTGGAGTGCATCCGGGATGGACACCGGGGAGCTGTTTTTT. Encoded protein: CAWSASGMDTGELFF.

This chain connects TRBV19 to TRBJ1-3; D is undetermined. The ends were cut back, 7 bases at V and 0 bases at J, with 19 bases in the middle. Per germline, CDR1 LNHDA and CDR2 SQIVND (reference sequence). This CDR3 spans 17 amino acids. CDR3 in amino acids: CASTKLWFTDSGNTIYF. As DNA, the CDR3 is TGTGCCAGTACCAAACTTTGGTTTACAGACTCTGGAAACACCATATATTTT.

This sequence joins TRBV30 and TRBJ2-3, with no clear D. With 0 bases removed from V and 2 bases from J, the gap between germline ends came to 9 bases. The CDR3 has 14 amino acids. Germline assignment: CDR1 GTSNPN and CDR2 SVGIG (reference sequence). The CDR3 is CAWSVLAVTDTQYF. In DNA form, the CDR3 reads TGTGCCTGGAGTGTTTTGGCGGTCACAGATACGCAGTATTTT.

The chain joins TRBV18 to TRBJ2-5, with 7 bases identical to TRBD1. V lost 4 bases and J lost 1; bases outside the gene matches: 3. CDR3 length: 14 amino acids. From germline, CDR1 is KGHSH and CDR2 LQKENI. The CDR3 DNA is TGTGCCAGCTCACTAGGACAGGCCCAAGAGACCCAGTACTTC. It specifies CASSLGQAQETQYF.

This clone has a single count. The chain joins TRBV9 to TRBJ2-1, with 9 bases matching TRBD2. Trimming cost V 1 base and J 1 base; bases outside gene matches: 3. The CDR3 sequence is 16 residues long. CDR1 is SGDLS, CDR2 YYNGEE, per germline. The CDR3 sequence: CASSVPAGGSYNEQFF. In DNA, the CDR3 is TGTGCCAGCAGCGTACCCGCGGGAGGGTCCTACAATGAGCAGTTCTTC.

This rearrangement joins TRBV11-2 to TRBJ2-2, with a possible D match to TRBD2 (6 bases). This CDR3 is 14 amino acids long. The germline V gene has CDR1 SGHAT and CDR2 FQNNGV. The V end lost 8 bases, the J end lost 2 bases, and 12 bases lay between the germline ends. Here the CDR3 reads CASAGLRNTGELFF. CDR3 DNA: TGTGCCAGCGCGGGACTCCGAAACACCGGGGAGCTGTTTTTT.

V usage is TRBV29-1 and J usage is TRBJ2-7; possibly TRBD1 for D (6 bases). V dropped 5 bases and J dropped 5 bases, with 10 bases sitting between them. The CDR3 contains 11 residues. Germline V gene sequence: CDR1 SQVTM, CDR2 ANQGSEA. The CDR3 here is CSVRDTDEQYF. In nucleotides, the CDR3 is TGCAGCGTTAGGGACACAGACGAGCAGTACTTC.

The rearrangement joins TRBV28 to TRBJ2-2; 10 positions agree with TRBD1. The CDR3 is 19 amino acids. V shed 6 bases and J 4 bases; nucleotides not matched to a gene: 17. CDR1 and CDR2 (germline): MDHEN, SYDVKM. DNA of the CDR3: TGTGCCAGCAGCGTAGGTAGGGACAGGGGTCTTCGAGGCACCGGGGAGCTGTTTTTT. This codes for CASSVGRDRGLRGTGELFF.

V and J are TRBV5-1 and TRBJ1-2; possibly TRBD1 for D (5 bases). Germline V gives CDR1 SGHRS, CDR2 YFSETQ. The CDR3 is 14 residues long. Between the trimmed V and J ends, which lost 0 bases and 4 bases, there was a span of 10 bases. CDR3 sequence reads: CASSLEGQRYGYTF. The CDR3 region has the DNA TGCGCCAGCAGCTTGGAGGGGCAGCGCTATGGCTACACCTTC. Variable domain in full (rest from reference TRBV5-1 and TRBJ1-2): KAGVTQTPRYLIKTRGQQVTLSCSPISGHRSVSWYQQTPGQGLQFLFEYFSETQRNKGNFPGRFSGRQFSNSRSEMNVSTLELGDSALYLCASSLEGQRYGYTFGSGTRLTVV.

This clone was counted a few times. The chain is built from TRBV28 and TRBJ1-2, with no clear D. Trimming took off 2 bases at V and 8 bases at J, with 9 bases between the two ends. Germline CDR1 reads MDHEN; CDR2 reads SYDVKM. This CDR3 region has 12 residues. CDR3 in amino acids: CASSLKVLGYTF. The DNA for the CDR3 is TGTGCCAGCAGTTTAAAGGTACTAGGCTACACCTTC.

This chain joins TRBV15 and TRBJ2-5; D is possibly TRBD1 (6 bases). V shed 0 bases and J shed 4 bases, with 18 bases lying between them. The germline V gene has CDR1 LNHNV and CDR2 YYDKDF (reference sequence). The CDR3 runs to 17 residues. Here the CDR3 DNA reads TGTGCCACCAGCAGAGATTTGTGGACAGTCAAGGGAGAGACCCAGTACTTC. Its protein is CATSRDLWTVKGETQYF.

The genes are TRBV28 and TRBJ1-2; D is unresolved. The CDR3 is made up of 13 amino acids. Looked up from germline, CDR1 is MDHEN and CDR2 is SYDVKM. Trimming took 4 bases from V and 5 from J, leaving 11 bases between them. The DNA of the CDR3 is TGTGCCAGCAGTTCTCAGGATGATTATGGCTACACCTTC. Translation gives CASSSQDDYGYTF.

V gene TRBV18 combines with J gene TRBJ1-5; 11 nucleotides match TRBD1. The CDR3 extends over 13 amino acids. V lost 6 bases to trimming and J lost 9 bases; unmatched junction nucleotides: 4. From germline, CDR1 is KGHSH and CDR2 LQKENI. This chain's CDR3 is CASSTGTGGPQHF. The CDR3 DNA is TGTGCCAGCTCGACCGGGACAGGGGGGCCCCAGCATTTT.

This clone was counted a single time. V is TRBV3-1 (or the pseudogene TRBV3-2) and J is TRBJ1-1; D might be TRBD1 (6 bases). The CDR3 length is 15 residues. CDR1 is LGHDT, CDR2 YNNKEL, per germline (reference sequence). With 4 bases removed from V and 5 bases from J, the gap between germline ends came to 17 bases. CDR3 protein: CASSPHGGPGTEAFF. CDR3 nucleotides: TGTGCCAGCAGCCCCCACGGGGGGCCGGGGACTGAAGCTTTCTTT.

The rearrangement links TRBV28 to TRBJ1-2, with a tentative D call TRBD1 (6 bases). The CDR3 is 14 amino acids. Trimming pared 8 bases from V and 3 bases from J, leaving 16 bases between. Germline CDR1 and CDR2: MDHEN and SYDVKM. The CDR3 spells CASLRGTADYGYTF. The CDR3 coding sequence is TGTGCCAGCCTGAGGGGGACCGCAGACTATGGCTACACCTTC.

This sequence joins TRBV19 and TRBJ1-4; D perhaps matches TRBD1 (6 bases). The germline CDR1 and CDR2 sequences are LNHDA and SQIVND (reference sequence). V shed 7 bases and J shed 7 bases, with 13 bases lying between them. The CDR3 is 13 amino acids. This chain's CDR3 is CASTPTGTEKLFF. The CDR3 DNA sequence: TGTGCCAGTACCCCTACAGGGACTGAAAAACTGTTTTTT.

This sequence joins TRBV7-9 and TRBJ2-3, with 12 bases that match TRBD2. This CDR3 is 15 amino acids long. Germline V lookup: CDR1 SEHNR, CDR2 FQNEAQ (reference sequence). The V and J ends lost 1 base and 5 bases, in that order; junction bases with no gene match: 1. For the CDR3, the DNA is TGTGCCAGCAGCTTAGAGGGACTAGCGGGAGATACGCAGTATTTT. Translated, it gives CASSLEGLAGDTQYF.

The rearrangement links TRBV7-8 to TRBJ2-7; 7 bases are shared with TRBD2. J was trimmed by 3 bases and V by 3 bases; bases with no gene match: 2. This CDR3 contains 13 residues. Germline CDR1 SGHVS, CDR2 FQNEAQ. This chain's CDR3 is CASSFGGSYEQYF. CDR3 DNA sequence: TGTGCCAGCAGCTTTGGCGGGAGCTACGAGCAGTACTTC.

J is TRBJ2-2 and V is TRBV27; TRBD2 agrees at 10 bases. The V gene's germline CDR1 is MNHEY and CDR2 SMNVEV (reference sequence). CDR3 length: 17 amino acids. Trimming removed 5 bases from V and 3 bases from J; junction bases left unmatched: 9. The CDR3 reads CASSQGLAEGYTGELFF. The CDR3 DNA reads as TGTGCCAGCAGTCAAGGACTAGCGGAGGGTTACACCGGGGAGCTGTTTTTT.

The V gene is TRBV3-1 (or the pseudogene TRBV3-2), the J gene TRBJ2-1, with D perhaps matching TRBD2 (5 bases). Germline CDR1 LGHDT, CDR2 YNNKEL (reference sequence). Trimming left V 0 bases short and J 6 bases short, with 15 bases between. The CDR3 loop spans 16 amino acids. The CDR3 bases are TGTGCCAGCAGCCAAGATCCTTTCCGGGGATCCAATGAGCAGTTCTTC. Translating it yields CASSQDPFRGSNEQFF.

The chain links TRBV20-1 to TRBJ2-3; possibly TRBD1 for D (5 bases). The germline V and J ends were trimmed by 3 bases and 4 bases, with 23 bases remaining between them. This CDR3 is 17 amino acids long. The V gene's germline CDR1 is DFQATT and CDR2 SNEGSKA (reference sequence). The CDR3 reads CSASMVPPGKVPDTQYF. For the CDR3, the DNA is TGCAGTGCTAGTATGGTCCCCCCAGGGAAGGTCCCAGATACGCAGTATTTT.

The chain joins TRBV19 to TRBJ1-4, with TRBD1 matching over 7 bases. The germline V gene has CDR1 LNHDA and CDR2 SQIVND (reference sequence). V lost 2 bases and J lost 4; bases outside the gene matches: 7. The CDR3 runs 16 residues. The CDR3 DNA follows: TGTGCCAGTAGTATAAACAGGGGAGTCGGTAATGAAAAACTGTTTTTT. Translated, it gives CASSINRGVGNEKLFF.

The CDR3 loop reads CASGTGTSSLRGPVGQFF. The CDR3 DNA follows: TGTGCCAGCGGAACCGGGACTAGCTCCCTTAGGGGACCTGTAGGGCAGTTCTTC. The chain couples TRBV27 to TRBJ2-1, with 9 bases lining up with TRBD2. The CDR3 spans 18 residues. The germline CDR1 and CDR2 sequences are MNHEY and SMNVEV (reference sequence). V was pared by 8 bases and J by 12 bases, with 26 bases of the junction left unmatched.